The next 17 T cell receptor beta chains were all read from a single sample in a study of type 1 and type 2 diabetes patients. PCR was run on genomic DNA. A primer set of 30 forward and 13 reverse primers amplified the CDR3. TCRdb itself ran the multiplex PCR reads through MiXCR, one entry per CDR3 protein. Of around 300,000 distinct CDR3 sequences listed, roughly 44% are singletons. Sequencing used peripheral blood mononuclear cells (PBMCs). These receptors were collected from a young man with type 2 diabetes.

The chain combines TRBV11-2 with TRBJ2-1; D call uncertain. Germline CDR1 is SGHAT and CDR2 is FQNNGV. The CDR3 is 14 residues long. Trimming took 0 bases from V and 5 from J, leaving 8 bases between them. CDR3 DNA: TGTGCCAGCAGCTTAGATACACCGAACAATGAGCAGTTCTTC. As protein: CASSLDTPNNEQFF. Full variable domain (outside the CDR3, taken from reference TRBV11-2 and TRBJ2-1): EAGVAQSPRYKIIEKRQSVAFWCNPISGHATLYWYQQILGQGPKLLIQFQNNGVVDDSQLPKDRFSAERLKGVDSTLKIQPAKLEDSAVYLCASSLDTPNNEQFFGPGTRLTVL.

The chain joins TRBV2 to TRBJ1-2; possible D gene TRBD1, 5 bases. V was trimmed by 5 bases and J by 4 bases, leaving 11 bases between them. The CDR3 is 13 amino acids. From germline, CDR1 is SNHLY and CDR2 FYNNEI. This CDR3 reads CASSPDSFYGYTF. Written as DNA, the CDR3 is TGTGCCAGCAGTCCCGACAGCTTCTATGGCTACACCTTC.

V and J are TRBV19 and TRBJ1-1, with D uncertain. The CDR3 is 13 amino acids. V lost 5 bases to trimming and J lost 4 bases, with 11 bases between them. The V gene's germline CDR1 is LNHDA and CDR2 SQIVND (reference sequence). The CDR3 bases are TGTGCCAGTAGTGACGGTGTAGGCACTGAAGCTTTCTTT. Translating gives CASSDGVGTEAFF.

V is TRBV7-8 and J is TRBJ2-7; no definite D call. The germline V and J ends were trimmed by 0 bases and 3 bases, with 6 bases remaining between them. In germline, CDR1 is SGHVS, CDR2 FQNEAQ. This CDR3 is 13 amino acids long. In DNA form, the CDR3 reads TGTGCCAGCAGCTTAGCGTTCAACTACGAGCAGTACTTC. Its translation: CASSLAFNYEQYF.

The J gene is TRBJ1-2, the V gene TRBV19, with TRBD1 as a possible D gene (5 bases). This CDR3 contains 17 residues. CDR1 is LNHDA, CDR2 SQIVND, per germline (reference sequence). The V and J ends lost 1 base and 3 bases respectively, with 18 bases between them. CDR3 residues: CASSIASLSGAYYGYTF. Here the CDR3 DNA reads TGTGCCAGTAGTATAGCCTCGTTATCCGGGGCCTACTATGGCTACACCTTC.

The V and J genes are TRBV4-3 and TRBJ1-2; D is ambiguous. The CDR3 length is 12 residues. V was clipped by 0 bases and J by 6 bases, with 5 bases between them. Per germline, CDR1 LGHNA and CDR2 YSLEER. The CDR3 loop is CASSQEENGYTF. The CDR3 DNA follows: TGCGCCAGCAGCCAAGAGGAAAATGGCTACACCTTC.

This clonotype was seen once. V is TRBV10-2 and J is TRBJ2-1; the D call may be TRBD1 or TRBD2 (5 bases each). This CDR3 spans 16 amino acids. Germline lookup yields CDR1 WSHSY and CDR2 SAAADI. Trimming took off 5 bases at V and 6 bases at J, with 20 bases between the two ends. CDR3 nucleotide sequence: TGCGCCAGCAGTAAGAGGGACCCCTCGCTCGTCAATGAGCAGTTCTTC. This sequence encodes CASSKRDPSLVNEQFF.

This chain joins TRBV9 and TRBJ2-7, with a weak D call TRBD2 (6 bases). Germline CDR1 is SGDLS and CDR2 is YYNGEE. V gave up 4 bases and J gave up 1 base, with 15 bases separating them. This CDR3 contains 15 residues. The CDR3 protein is CASSLGGSGSYEQYF. CDR3 in DNA: TGTGCCAGCAGCCTTGGCGGTAGCGGATCCTACGAGCAGTACTTC.

The V gene is TRBV19, the J gene TRBJ2-6, with no clear D. CDR1 and CDR2 (germline): LNHDA, SQIVND (reference sequence). The V gene lost 10 bases and the J gene lost 13 bases, with 17 bases spanning the gap. The CDR3 is 12 residues long. CDR3 residues: CATTLLGRVLTF. CDR3 in DNA: TGTGCCACTACCCTTCTGGGTAGGGTCCTGACTTTC.

The genes are TRBV28 and TRBJ2-5; D perhaps matches TRBD1 (6 bases). The CDR3 is 15 amino acids. V was trimmed by 9 bases and J by 2 bases, leaving 19 bases between them. Germline V CDR1 and CDR2: MDHEN, SYDVKM. Here the CDR3 DNA reads TGTGCCAGTGGGTCGACGGGACATACACAAGAGACCCAGTACTTC. Translating it yields CASGSTGHTQETQYF.

Only one count was recorded for this clonotype. This chain connects TRBV3-1 to TRBJ2-5; 7 bases are a match to TRBD2. The germline V gene has CDR1 LGHDT and CDR2 YNNKEL (reference sequence). V shed 8 bases, J shed 4 bases, and the junction held 13 bases outside the gene matches. This CDR3 has 15 amino acids. The CDR3 region has the DNA TGTGCCAGCGGGAGGGCGGGACGAGCGGTAGAGACCCAGTACTTC. It translates to CASGRAGRAVETQYF.

This rearrangement joins TRBV6-5 to TRBJ1-1; D gene unclear. The CDR3 covers 14 residues. Trimming took off 1 base at V and 4 bases at J, with 10 bases between the two ends. Germline values: CDR1 MNHEY, CDR2 SVGAGI. The CDR3 sequence: CASSYFEGGTEAFF. The DNA of the CDR3 is TGTGCCAGCAGTTACTTTGAGGGAGGCACTGAAGCTTTCTTT.

This clonotype appeared a few times. The CDR3, as DNA: TGTGCCAGCAGCAAAAAGCCCAGGGCAAGTGAAGCTTTCTTT. Translated, it gives CASSKKPRASEAFF. The V gene is TRBV14, the J gene TRBJ1-1; D possibly corresponds to TRBD1 (5 bases). Trimming removed 5 bases at V and 7 bases at J, with 17 bases between. CDR3 length equals 14 residues. Germline CDR1 and CDR2: SGHDN and FVKESK.

To note about this clonotype: It is likely a read error, because the conserved phenylalanine at the end of the CDR3 is missing. This chain uses TRBV12-3 or TRBV12-4 with TRBJ1-1; D ambiguous. The germline V and J ends were trimmed by 6 bases and 0 bases, with 11 bases remaining between them. The CDR3 covers 14 residues. The chain's CDR3 is CASSSTLLNTEAFS. DNA for the CDR3: TGTGCCAGCAGCTCGACCCTCCTGAACACTGAAGCTTTCTCT.

In its sample, this clonotype was seen many times. The chain joins TRBV2 to TRBJ2-5; D tentatively reads TRBD1 or TRBD2 (5 bases each). Germline V gene data show CDR1 as SNHLY and CDR2 as FYNNEI. This CDR3 comprises 12 residues. V was trimmed by 7 bases and J by 5 bases, leaving 11 bases between them. CDR3 nucleotides: TGTGCCAGCACCCGGGACGTGGAGACCCAGTACTTC. Translating it yields CASTRDVETQYF.

This clonotype was observed a few times. The V and J genes are TRBV19 and TRBJ1-1; D remains unclear. There are 15 residues in the CDR3. V lost 3 bases and J 1 base, leaving 12 bases between the germline ends. Germline V lookup: CDR1 LNHDA, CDR2 SQIVND (reference sequence). The CDR3 sequence is CASSIPALANTEAFF. The CDR3 DNA reads TGTGCCAGTAGTATCCCGGCTCTGGCGAACACTGAAGCTTTCTTT.

This clonotype occurred a few times. This sequence joins TRBV7-9 and TRBJ2-7; D uncertain. Trimming took off 3 bases at V and 7 bases at J, with 13 bases between the two ends. Germline CDR1 and CDR2: SEHNR and FQNEAQ (reference sequence). There are 13 residues in the CDR3. The CDR3 DNA is TGTGCCAGCAGCTTTCTACCGGAGTTGGAGCAGTACTTC. Encoded protein: CASSFLPELEQYF. Filled out from reference TRBV7-9 and TRBJ2-7, the complete variable domain reads DTGVSQNPRHKITKRGQNVTFRCDPISEHNRLYWYRQTLGQGPEFLTYFQNEAQLEKSRLLSDRFSAERPKGSFSTLEIQRTEQGDSAMYLCASSFLPELEQYFGPGTRLTVT.